This T cell receptor beta chain was found in a study of tumor-infiltrating lymphocytes in primary liver carcinoma. The wider study: The patients, men and women alike, were aged 30 to 69 years. General study results and limits: Bulk unsorted samples prevented comparison of CD4+ and CD8+ repertoires.

With regard to this clonotype: Antigen: not known. This likely comes from a read error, as the CDR3 has no conserved phenylalanine or tryptophan at its end. Because the CDR3's place on the DNA is in doubt, the DNA is left out and the CDR3 is given as listed by TCRdb.

The CDR3 region is 17 residues in length, termini included. Extraction also yielded germline DNA, while blood RNA was obtained from unsorted whole blood. Chronic HBV infection affected patients, none of whom had received treatment. cDNA specific to TCR beta was made from 500 to 650 ng of total RNA, with a constant-region primer employed for priming. A slightly modified ARM-PCR protocol with three nested multiplex PCR rounds produced these TCR beta libraries. Rounds one and two of PCR, each of 9 to 11 cycles, were primed with TRBV1-TRBV30 forward primers and a C-beta reverse primer. MiXCR was run by TCRdb on the multiplex PCR reads, yielding one entry per CDR3 protein. The sample has 150,000 to 200,000 distinct CDR3 sequences, less than 65% seen once.

Sample: peripheral blood. This TCR came from a woman in her sixties with primary liver carcinoma and hepatitis B virus infection. V is TRBV21-1 and J is TRBJ1-1; the D call TRBD1 from the table was never checked on the DNA. TRBV21-1 is a known pseudogene. CDR3 in amino acids: CASTKDRSGKVNTEAFI.